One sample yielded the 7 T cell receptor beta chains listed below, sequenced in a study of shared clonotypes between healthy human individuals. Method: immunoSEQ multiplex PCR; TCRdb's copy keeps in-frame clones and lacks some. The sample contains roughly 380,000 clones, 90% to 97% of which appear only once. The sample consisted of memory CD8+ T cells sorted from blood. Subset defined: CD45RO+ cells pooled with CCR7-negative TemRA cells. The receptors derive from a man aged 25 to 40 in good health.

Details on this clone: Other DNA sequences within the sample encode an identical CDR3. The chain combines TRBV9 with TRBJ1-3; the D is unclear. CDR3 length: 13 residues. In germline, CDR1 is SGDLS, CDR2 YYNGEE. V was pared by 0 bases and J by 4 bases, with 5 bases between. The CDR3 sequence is CASSVGSGNTIYF. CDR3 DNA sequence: TGTGCCAGCAGCGTAGGGTCGGGAAACACCATATATTTT.

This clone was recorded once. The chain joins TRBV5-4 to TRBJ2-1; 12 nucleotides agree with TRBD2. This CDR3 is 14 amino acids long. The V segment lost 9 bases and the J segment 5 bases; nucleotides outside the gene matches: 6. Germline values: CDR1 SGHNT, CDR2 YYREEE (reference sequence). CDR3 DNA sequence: TGTGCCACCAGGACTAGCGGGATCCACAATGAGCAGTTCTTC. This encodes CATRTSGIHNEQFF.

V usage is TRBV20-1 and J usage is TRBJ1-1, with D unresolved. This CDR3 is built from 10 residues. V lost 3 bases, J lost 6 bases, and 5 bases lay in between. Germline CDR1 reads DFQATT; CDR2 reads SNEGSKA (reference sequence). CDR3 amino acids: CSASLSEAFF. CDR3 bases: TGCAGTGCTAGCCTCTCTGAAGCTTTCTTT.

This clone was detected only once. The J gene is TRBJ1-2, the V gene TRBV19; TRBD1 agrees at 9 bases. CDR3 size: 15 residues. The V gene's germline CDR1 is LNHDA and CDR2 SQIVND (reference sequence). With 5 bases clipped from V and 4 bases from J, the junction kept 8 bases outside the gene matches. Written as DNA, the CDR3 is TGTGCCAGTAGTGCCCCAGACAGGGGGGGCTATGGCTACACCTTC. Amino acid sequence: CASSAPDRGGYGYTF.

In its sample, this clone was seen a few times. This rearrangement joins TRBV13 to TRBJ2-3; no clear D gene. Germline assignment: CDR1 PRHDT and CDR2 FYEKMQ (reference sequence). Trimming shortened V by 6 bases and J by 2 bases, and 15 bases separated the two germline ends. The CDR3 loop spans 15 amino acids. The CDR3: CASSVGTTITDTQYF. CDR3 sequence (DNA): TGTGCCAGCAGTGTAGGCACCACCATCACAGATACGCAGTATTTT.

In DNA, the CDR3 is TGCGCCAGCAGCTTGGTCCCCTCGACAGGGGGCGTTGGAAACACCATATATTTT. Its protein product is CASSLVPSTGGVGNTIYF. The rearrangement joins TRBV5-1 to TRBJ1-3, with 10 bases aligning to TRBD1. Germline loops: CDR1 SGHRS, CDR2 YFSETQ. The V and J ends lost 0 bases and 3 bases, in that order; junction bases with no gene match: 9. The CDR3 runs to 18 residues.

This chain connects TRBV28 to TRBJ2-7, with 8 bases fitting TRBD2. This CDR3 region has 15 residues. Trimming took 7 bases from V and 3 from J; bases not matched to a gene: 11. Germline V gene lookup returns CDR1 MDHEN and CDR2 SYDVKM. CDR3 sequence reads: CASTPGTSSFYEQYF. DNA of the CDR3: TGTGCCAGCACCCCCGGGACTAGTAGTTTCTACGAGCAGTACTTC. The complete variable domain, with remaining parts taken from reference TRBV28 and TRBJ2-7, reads DVKVTQSSRYLVKRTGEKVFLECVQDMDHENMFWYRQDPGLGLRLIYFSYDVKMKEKGDIPEGYSVSREKKERFSLILESASTNQTSMYLCASTPGTSSFYEQYFGPGTRLTVT.